This T cell receptor beta chain was found in a study of patients and donors after allogeneic stem cell transplantation. The CDR3 loop spans 13 amino acids. Trimming stripped 4 bases from V and 3 bases from J, with 9 bases between. MiXCR was run by TCRdb on the RT-PCR reads, yielding one entry per CDR3 protein. The sample includes roughly 200,000 distinct CDR3 sequences, around 40% of them seen just once. This clonotype was found a few times. The chain combines TRBV12-3 or TRBV12-4 with TRBJ1-1, with D hard to call. The TCR originated in a human donor who was either an allogeneic HSCT recipient or a stem cell or donor lymphocyte infusion donor (not recorded which). It is not recorded whose cells these are; they may come from a transplant donor. The sample taken for sequencing was blood, either unsorted or a sorted T cell fraction (not recorded which). The CDR3 coding sequence is TGTGCCAGCAGTTCCGGGAGGGACACTGAAGCTTTCTTT. Residues: CASSSGRDTEAFF.